A single sample is the source of the 10 T cell receptor beta chains below, sequenced in a study of beta chain features in type 1 diabetes. Antigens of these TCRs are unknown. Overall study findings and caveats: Shortening of TCRB CDR3s, moderate but significant, appeared in all four CD4+ subsets of Type 1 diabetes patients.

cDNA synthesis used the whole RNA isolate, giving expressed TCRB sequences. Data came from immunoSEQ multiplex PCR; TCRdb stores just in-frame clones and leaves some out. The sample has around 150,000 clones, approximately 10% seen once. The sample taken for sequencing was central memory CD4+ T cells from blood. These receptors originate from a man aged 30 to 39 with type 1 diabetes.

The chain carries TRBV4-2 and TRBJ2-2; 7 bases agree with TRBD2. The germline CDR1 and CDR2 sequences are LGHNA and YNFKEQ. V lost 1 base and J lost 6; bases outside the gene matches: 8. This CDR3 spans 16 amino acids. The chain's CDR3 is CASSQAQRERAGELFF. The CDR3 bases are TGTGCCAGCAGCCAAGCACAGCGGGAAAGGGCCGGGGAGCTGTTTTTT.

The rearrangement uses TRBV5-4 and TRBJ2-6, with 11 positions matching TRBD1. Losses at the gene ends were 4 bases for V and 2 bases for J; bases not matched to a gene: 2. This CDR3 spans 16 amino acids. Per germline, CDR1 SGHNT and CDR2 YYREEE (reference sequence). This chain's CDR3 is CASSGTGGTGANVLTF. In nucleotides, the CDR3 is TGTGCCAGCAGCGGGACAGGGGGTACTGGGGCCAACGTCCTGACTTTC.

This clone was detected only a few times. The chain carries TRBV28 and TRBJ2-1; possible D gene TRBD2, 6 bases. Germline V CDR1 and CDR2: MDHEN, SYDVKM. CDR3 length: 15 residues. With 5 bases removed from V and 7 bases from J, the gap between germline ends came to 18 bases. CDR3 sequence (DNA): TGTGCCAGCAGTCCCGTCCCGACTAGTAGAAATGAGCAGTTCTTC. Encoded protein: CASSPVPTSRNEQFF.

This clone was counted between two and nine times. The chain uses TRBV7-3 and TRBJ2-1; weak D call: TRBD2 (5 bases). V was trimmed by 5 bases and J by 10 bases, leaving 9 bases between them. The CDR3 loop spans 11 amino acids. CDR1 and CDR2 from the germline V gene are SGHTA and FQGTGA. CDR3 coding DNA: TGTGCCAGCAGCGCGGGCTCGGAGCAGTTCTTC. Translating gives CASSAGSEQFF.

This clone was picked up a small number of times. The V and J genes are TRBV5-1 and TRBJ2-3; no firm D call. The CDR3 has 13 residues. CDR1 is SGHRS, CDR2 YFSETQ, per germline. The V end lost 1 base, the J end lost 6 bases, and 9 bases lay between the germline ends. The CDR3 spells CASSLSSSDTQYF. CDR3 in DNA: TGCGCCAGCAGCTTGTCGAGCTCCGATACGCAGTATTTT. The full variable domain, with the rest looked up from reference TRBV5-1 and TRBJ2-3, is KAGVTQTPRYLIKTRGQQVTLSCSPISGHRSVSWYQQTPGQGLQFLFEYFSETQRNKGNFPGRFSGRQFSNSRSEMNVSTLELGDSALYLCASSLSSSDTQYFGPGTRLTVL.

This chain links TRBV2 with TRBJ2-3; D is undetermined. Germline V gives CDR1 SNHLY, CDR2 FYNNEI. This CDR3 spans 11 amino acids. V was clipped by 3 bases and J by 14 bases, with 12 bases between them. The CDR3 sequence: CASSDHRPGYF. DNA of the CDR3: TGTGCCAGCAGTGATCACCGGCCGGGGTATTTT.

At least ten counts were recorded for this clone. The chain recombines TRBV14 with TRBJ1-1; TRBD1 aligns across 7 bases. V dropped 0 bases and J dropped 1; count of bases not matched to a gene: 8. CDR3 length: 17 amino acids. In germline, CDR1 is SGHDN, CDR2 FVKESK. CDR3 residues: CASSQERQGVGNTEAFF. CDR3 nucleotide sequence: TGTGCCAGCAGCCAAGAAAGACAGGGTGTGGGGAACACTGAAGCTTTCTTT.

There are a few counts of this clone. V gene TRBV6-1 combines with J gene TRBJ2-5; D unresolved. The V end was cut by 6 bases, the J end by 2 bases, with 7 bases between. From germline, CDR1 is MNHNS and CDR2 SASEGT. This CDR3 region has 12 residues. The CDR3, as DNA: TGTGCCAGCAGACACGGGCAAGAGACCCAGTACTTC. This translates into CASRHGQETQYF.

V gene TRBV5-4 combines with J gene TRBJ2-6; no firm D call. Germline CDR1 is SGHNT and CDR2 is YYREEE (reference sequence). This CDR3 is built from 13 residues. Trimming pared 4 bases from V and 4 bases from J, leaving 6 bases between. CDR3 nucleotide sequence: TGTGCCAGCAGCCTCCGGGGGGCCAACGTCCTGACTTTC. This encodes CASSLRGANVLTF.

This clone showed up just a few times. The genes are TRBV7-2 and TRBJ2-5; 7 nucleotides align to TRBD2. Germline values: CDR1 SGHTA, CDR2 FQGNSA. The CDR3 runs to 14 residues. After removal of 5 bases from V and 5 bases from J, the junction contained 8 bases not matched to a gene. The DNA of the CDR3 is TGTGCCAGCAGCGCCGGACTAGTCACGGAGACCCAGTACTTC. It specifies CASSAGLVTETQYF.